The 12 T cell receptor beta chains below come from one sample, sequenced in a study of blood T cell repertoires in COVID-19. Sequencing used immunoSEQ multiplex PCR; TCRdb keeps in-frame clones, though not all of them. The data contain roughly 340,000 clones, approximately 89% of them singletons. The source material was peripheral blood. These receptors originate from a woman younger than 30 who had recovered from COVID-19.

The chain recombines TRBV27 with TRBJ1-3; TRBD1 matches at 8 bases. Germline V gene data show CDR1 as MNHEY and CDR2 as SMNVEV (reference sequence). CDR3 length equals 15 residues. With V trimmed by 2 bases and J by 3 bases, 3 bases remained unmatched. The CDR3 nucleotides are TGTGCCAGCAGTTTAGCAGGGGGCGGTGGAAACACCATATATTTT. Encoded protein: CASSLAGGGGNTIYF.

This rearrangement joins TRBV12-5 to TRBJ2-3, with no clear D. The V end was cut by 5 bases, the J end by 7 bases, with 10 bases between. The CDR3 has 12 residues. Germline CDR1 LGHNT, CDR2 FRNRAP. CDR3 in DNA: TGTGCTAGTGGTCCGAGCCCCAATACGCAGTATTTT. This sequence encodes CASGPSPNTQYF.

The gene calls are TRBV9 and TRBJ1-5; weak D call: TRBD1 (6 bases). The CDR3 is 14 amino acids. The ends were cut back, 3 bases at V and 3 bases at J, with 10 bases in the middle. Germline values: CDR1 SGDLS, CDR2 YYNGEE. Here the CDR3 reads CASSEGTPNQPQHF. As DNA, the CDR3 is TGTGCCAGCAGCGAGGGGACACCCAATCAGCCCCAGCATTTT.

This chain uses TRBV7-6 with TRBJ1-3; maybe TRBD1 (6 bases). V was cut by 0 bases and J by 0 bases, with 9 bases left in between. The CDR3 is 16 amino acids. CDR1 and CDR2 (germline): SGHVS, FNYEAQ. The CDR3 region has the DNA TGTGCCAGCAGCTTAGCGCCCAGGGGCTCTGGAAACACCATATATTTT. The encoded protein is CASSLAPRGSGNTIYF.

The chain links TRBV4-3 to TRBJ2-1; maybe TRBD2 (5 bases). This CDR3 region has 16 residues. The germline V gene encodes CDR1 LGHNA and CDR2 YSLEER. The V and J ends lost 2 bases and 0 bases respectively, with 11 bases between them. The CDR3 DNA is TGCGCCAGCAGCCAACGACTACTGAGCTCCTACAATGAGCAGTTCTTC. It translates to CASSQRLLSSYNEQFF.

The J gene is TRBJ2-1, the V gene TRBV6-5; possible D gene TRBD2, 6 bases. The CDR3 sequence is 15 residues long. Germline V gives CDR1 MNHEY, CDR2 SVGAGI. Trimming left V 2 bases short and J 1 base short, with 9 bases between. The DNA of the CDR3 is TGTGCCAGCAGTTACCGGGCGGGATCCTACAATGAGCAGTTCTTC. Its translation: CASSYRAGSYNEQFF.

V is TRBV4-1 and J is TRBJ1-2, with 8 bases matching TRBD1. Per the germline V gene, CDR1 is MGHRA and CDR2 is YSYEKL. V lost 0 bases, J lost 2 bases, and 8 bases stayed unmatched. The CDR3 is made up of 17 amino acids. Written as DNA, the CDR3 is TGCGCCAGCAGCCAAGATACCTGGACAGGGAAAAACTATGGCTACACCTTC. Its protein product is CASSQDTWTGKNYGYTF.

The CDR3 DNA reads as TGTGCCAGCAGATCGGACAGGGGGGACTACAATGAGCAGTTCTTC. Amino acids: CASRSDRGDYNEQFF. The V and J genes are TRBV6-5 and TRBJ2-1, with TRBD1 matching over 10 bases. Germline lookup yields CDR1 MNHEY and CDR2 SVGAGI. J was trimmed by 3 bases and V by 6 bases; bases with no gene match: 5. CDR3 length: 15 amino acids.

The table lists this clone with a few counts. The chain recombines TRBV27 with TRBJ2-2; 10 bases are shared with TRBD2. Trimming at V came to 6 bases and at J to 9 bases, leaving 7 bases not matched to a gene. This CDR3 is built from 14 residues. Germline V gives CDR1 MNHEY, CDR2 SMNVEV (reference sequence). The CDR3 bases are TGTGCCAGCAGCCTAGCGGGAGCAGTCAGGGAGCTGTTTTTT. It specifies CASSLAGAVRELFF.

This chain joins TRBV5-4 and TRBJ2-2; no reliable D call. Germline CDR1 reads SGHNT; CDR2 reads YYREEE (reference sequence). Trimming removed 3 bases from V and 0 bases from J, with 12 bases in between. The CDR3 covers 16 residues. CDR3 residues: CASSYLTRANTGELFF. DNA for the CDR3: TGTGCCAGCAGCTACCTGACTCGTGCGAACACCGGGGAGCTGTTTTTT. The full variable domain, in which reference TRBV5-4 and TRBJ2-2 provide the parts outside the CDR3, is ETGVTQSPTHLIKTRGQQVTLRCSSQSGHNTVSWYQQALGQGPQFIFQYYREEENGRGNFPPRFSGLQFPNYSSELNVNALELDDSALYLCASSYLTRANTGELFFGEGSRLTVL.

The sample holds one count of this clone. This rearrangement joins TRBV6-5 to TRBJ2-2, with D maybe TRBD2 (5 bases). The CDR3 has 12 amino acids. From germline, CDR1 is MNHEY and CDR2 SVGAGI. V was trimmed by 11 bases and J by 6 bases, leaving 13 bases between them. The CDR3 bases are TGTGCCGCAGTAGCGCAGGCCGGGGAGCTGTTTTTT. This encodes CAAVAQAGELFF.

The chain couples TRBV5-1 to TRBJ1-6; D is possibly TRBD1 (6 bases). V was shortened by 0 bases and J by 8 bases, with 6 bases between the two germline ends. CDR3 length equals 13 residues. Germline values: CDR1 SGHRS, CDR2 YFSETQ. The chain's CDR3 is CASSLDRDSPLHF. The CDR3 coding sequence is TGCGCCAGCAGCTTGGACAGGGATTCACCCCTCCACTTT.